Below, 14 T cell receptor beta chains from the same sample are listed, as sequenced in a study of cytomegalovirus exposure and HLA in healthy donors. The PCR used 60 Vbeta and 13 Jbeta primers. TCRdb keeps only in-frame clones here, not all; method: immunoSEQ multiplex PCR. Here the sample spans roughly 120,000 clones, 79% being singletons. The material sequenced was PBMCs. The receptors were sampled from a man younger than 35 in good health and CMV-seronegative.

Turning to this clone: Compared with germline, one end of the junction differs, possibly owing to a read error. The chain couples TRBV7-9 to TRBJ2-7; the match to TRBD1 covers 7 bases. In germline, CDR1 is SEHNR, CDR2 FQNEAQ (reference sequence). The CDR3 runs to 11 residues. The CDR3 DNA reads as TGTTCCAGCAGCCCGGACAGGGAGCAGTACTTC. It codes for CSSSPDREQYF. Variable domain in full (rest from reference TRBV7-9 and TRBJ2-7): DTGVSQNPRHKITKRGQNVTFRCDPISEHNRLYWYRQTLGQGPEFLTYFQNEAQLEKSRLLSDRFSAERPKGSFSTLEIQRTEQGDSAMYLCSSSPDREQYFGPGTRLTVT.

The CDR3 bases are TGTGCCAGCAGCCAAGGTGGAGGGCAGGGAGGGAGGCACAATGAGCAGTTCTTC. Translating gives CASSQGGGQGGRHNEQFF. The V gene is TRBV14, the J gene TRBJ2-1; the match to TRBD2 covers 7 bases. The germline V gene has CDR1 SGHDN and CDR2 FVKESK. Trimming removed 1 base from V and 5 bases from J; junction bases left unmatched: 14. The CDR3 totals 18 residues.

The chain couples TRBV27 to TRBJ2-3; TRBD2 matches 8 bases. This CDR3 is built from 18 residues. Germline CDR1 MNHEY, CDR2 SMNVEV (reference sequence). The ends lost 1 base at V and 0 bases at J; junction bases unmatched: 9. The CDR3 is CASSLYPTSGSSTDTQYF. CDR3 nucleotide sequence: TGTGCCAGCAGTTTATACCCCACTAGCGGCTCTAGCACAGATACGCAGTATTTT.

In regard to this clone: An end of the junction differs from the germline gene, which may be a read error. The chain recombines TRBV7-9 with TRBJ2-2, with D maybe TRBD1 (7 bases). The CDR3 consists of 15 residues. Germline V CDR1 and CDR2: SEHNR, FQNEAQ (reference sequence). The CDR3 DNA follows: TGTGTCAGCAGCCCAAAGCCAGGGGGGACCGGGGAGCTGTTTTTT. Translating gives CVSSPKPGGTGELFF.

The V and J genes are TRBV11-3 and TRBJ2-1; 8 bases fit TRBD2. From germline, CDR1 is SGHNT and CDR2 YENEEA. This CDR3 is 15 amino acids long. The junction had 7 bases not matched to a gene; V was cut back by 1 base and J by 8 bases. CDR3 loop: CASSLAREGWHEQFF. The CDR3 DNA reads as TGTGCCAGCAGCTTAGCTCGGGAGGGATGGCATGAGCAGTTCTTC.

The rearrangement uses TRBV5-1 and TRBJ2-5; D possibly corresponds to TRBD1 (5 bases). Per the germline V gene, CDR1 is SGHRS and CDR2 is YFSETQ. The CDR3 sequence is 11 residues long. V lost 5 bases and J 7 bases, leaving 9 bases between the germline ends. CDR3 coding DNA: TGCGCCAGCAGGTCAGGGTTGACCCAGTACTTC. This translates into CASRSGLTQYF.

J is TRBJ1-3 and V is TRBV7-9; D remains unclear. In germline, CDR1 is SEHNR, CDR2 FQNEAQ (reference sequence). The CDR3 consists of 16 residues. Trimming took 3 bases from V and 0 from J, leaving 12 bases between them. The CDR3 loop is CASSFVAVSSGNTIYF. CDR3 DNA sequence: TGTGCCAGCAGCTTCGTGGCAGTCTCCTCTGGAAACACCATATATTTT. The variable domain in full, completed from reference TRBV7-9 and TRBJ1-3, reads DTGVSQNPRHKITKRGQNVTFRCDPISEHNRLYWYRQTLGQGPEFLTYFQNEAQLEKSRLLSDRFSAERPKGSFSTLEIQRTEQGDSAMYLCASSFVAVSSGNTIYFGEGSWLTVV.

The chain combines TRBV28 with TRBJ2-3, with 7 bases matching TRBD1. Trimming at V came to 6 bases and at J to 4 bases, leaving 7 bases not matched to a gene. Germline values: CDR1 MDHEN, CDR2 SYDVKM. The CDR3 totals 14 residues. The CDR3 sequence: CASRRQGLSDTQYF. For the CDR3, the DNA is TGTGCCAGCAGGAGACAGGGTCTTTCAGATACGCAGTATTTT.

This clone was seen only a few times. This chain uses TRBV5-5 with TRBJ2-5; 12 bases map to TRBD2. This CDR3 has 15 residues. Germline lookup yields CDR1 SGHKS and CDR2 YYEKEE (reference sequence). V dropped 4 bases and J dropped 2; count of bases not matched to a gene: 3. CDR3: CASSVGLAGQETQYF. CDR3 bases: TGTGCCAGCAGCGTCGGACTAGCGGGACAAGAGACCCAGTACTTC.

The genes are TRBV5-1 and TRBJ2-2; 11 nucleotides agree with TRBD1. The CDR3 is 17 amino acids. V lost 3 bases to trimming and J lost 6 bases; unmatched junction nucleotides: 10. Germline V lookup: CDR1 SGHRS, CDR2 YFSETQ. This CDR3 is CASSSNPGTGGAGELFF. DNA of the CDR3: TGCGCCAGCAGCTCTAACCCCGGGACAGGGGGGGCCGGGGAGCTGTTTTTT.

The chain joins TRBV11-2 to TRBJ1-3; TRBD1 matches at 7 bases. J lost 0 bases, V lost 1 base, and 3 bases had no gene match. The CDR3 consists of 16 residues. Germline CDR1 and CDR2: SGHAT and FQNNGV. CDR3 DNA: TGTGCCAGCAGCTTAGGGACAGGAAACTCTGGAAACACCATATATTTT. This translates into CASSLGTGNSGNTIYF.

This clone came up a few times. The V call is TRBV2, the J call TRBJ1-2; no reliable D call. The germline V gene encodes CDR1 SNHLY and CDR2 FYNNEI. Trimming removed 1 base from V and 6 bases from J, with 9 bases in between. CDR3 size: 13 residues. CDR3 in amino acids: CASSEGERHGYTF. The CDR3 nucleotides read TGTGCCAGCAGTGAAGGGGAGCGGCATGGCTACACCTTC.

The chain's CDR3 is CASASGGLAGLETQYF. CDR3 bases: TGCGCCAGCGCCTCGGGGGGGCTAGCGGGTTTGGAGACCCAGTACTTC. The V call is TRBV5-1, the J call TRBJ2-5, with TRBD2 matching 8 bases. Germline-derived CDR1 and CDR2 are SGHRS and YFSETQ. The CDR3 contains 16 residues. Trimming cost V 7 bases and J 5 bases; bases outside gene matches: 16.

V is TRBV2 and J is TRBJ2-1; D is possibly TRBD2 (6 bases). V lost 11 bases, J lost 2 bases, and 16 bases lay in between. Germline V gives CDR1 SNHLY, CDR2 FYNNEI. The CDR3 is made up of 14 amino acids. CDR3 sequence: CAFPKASAYNEQFF. CDR3 DNA sequence: TGTGCCTTCCCAAAGGCTAGCGCCTACAATGAGCAGTTCTTC.